This TCR beta chain was recorded in a study of vaccination and CD4 T cells after COVID-19. V was trimmed by 8 bases and J by 0 bases, leaving 15 bases between them. The CDR3 totals 15 residues. The V gene's germline CDR1 is SNHLY and CDR2 FYNNEI. Treatment of the sample: roughly nine-day PBMC culture with coronavirus spike peptide pools or control peptides (ViraFEST assay). ViraFEST relied on peptide pools to expand antigen-specific T cells; the TCRs were sequenced afterward. CD4+ T cells that had been cultured provided DNA sequenced with the Oncomine TCR Beta short-read assay. From cultured CD4+ T cells, genomic DNA was extracted. TCRdb re-called the PCR reads through MiXCR, storing one row per CDR3 protein. Among fewer than 20,000 distinct CDR3 sequences, less than 30% were seen once, and the ten largest hold about 15%. As regards this clonotype: Its cognate antigen is unknown.

The sequence came from a human donor with COVID-19. This sequence joins TRBV2 and TRBJ2-3, with TRBD2 as a possible D gene (5 bases). The specimen was cultured CD4+ T cells from blood. CDR3 residues: CASVGGLASTDTQYF. The CDR3 nucleotides are TGTGCCAGCGTCGGCGGCCTAGCTAGCACAGATACGCAGTATTTT.